Listed here are 28 T cell receptor beta chains from one sample, sequenced in a study of T cell changes during pregnancy in multiple sclerosis (dated 2019 in TCRdb). The receptor library was made with the immunoSEQ multiplex PCR assay. In its TCRdb copy, this immuneACCESS table keeps in-frame sequences only and misses some clones. Where compared with another copy, unresolved V genes explain less than half of these, and the others have no known cause. The sample table shows about 110,000 clones, and about 89% are seen once. The ten largest clonotypes hold roughly 1.6% of the sample. Here the sequenced sample was peripheral blood, taken before pregnancy. These receptors were collected from a female donor with multiple sclerosis, enrolled in a pregnancy study.

The gene calls are TRBV5-1 and TRBJ1-1; 7 nucleotides line up with TRBD1. After removal of 5 bases from V and 0 bases from J, the junction contained 10 bases not matched to a gene. Germline lookup yields CDR1 SGHRS and CDR2 YFSETQ. The CDR3 is made up of 16 amino acids. In DNA, the CDR3 is TGCGCCAGCAGGGGGGGACAGCCGTTCATGAACACTGAAGCTTTCTTT. Translating gives CASRGGQPFMNTEAFF.

This rearrangement joins TRBV7-9 to TRBJ2-1; D possibly corresponds to TRBD1 (5 bases). Germline V gene data show CDR1 as SEHNR and CDR2 as FQNEAQ (reference sequence). The CDR3 is 13 residues long. V shed 3 bases and J shed 13 bases, with 16 bases lying between them. CDR3 coding DNA: TGTGCCAGCAGCTTTCGGTGGAGACAGCCCCAGTTCTTC. This codes for CASSFRWRQPQFF.

V gene TRBV7-9 combines with J gene TRBJ2-3; 8 bases are a match to TRBD1. Germline assignment: CDR1 SEHNR and CDR2 FQNEAQ (reference sequence). After removal of 5 bases from V and 4 bases from J, the junction contained 20 bases not matched to a gene. This CDR3 is built from 19 residues. DNA for the CDR3: TGTGCCAGCAGCCCAAGAATAGTGGGACAGGCTATAAGCGCAGATACGCAGTATTTT. It encodes CASSPRIVGQAISADTQYF.

The J gene is TRBJ2-3, the V gene TRBV9; 9 nucleotides line up with TRBD2. This CDR3 contains 16 residues. CDR1 is SGDLS, CDR2 YYNGEE, per germline. V lost 3 bases to trimming and J lost 5 bases; unmatched junction nucleotides: 10. For the CDR3, the DNA is TGTGCCAGCAGCGCAAGAGCGGGGGGAGAGGTAGATACGCAGTATTTT. Amino acids: CASSARAGGEVDTQYF.

The chain has TRBV27 and TRBJ2-2, with 8 bases lining up with TRBD2. Germline loops: CDR1 MNHEY, CDR2 SMNVEV (reference sequence). After removal of 0 bases from V and 5 bases from J, the junction contained 2 bases not matched to a gene. The CDR3 contains 15 residues. The CDR3 DNA follows: TGTGCCAGCAGTTTATCGCGACTAGCGACCGGGGAGCTGTTTTTT. Its protein is CASSLSRLATGELFF.

The gene calls are TRBV7-3 and TRBJ2-3; TRBD2 is a possible D gene (5 bases). In germline, CDR1 is SGHTA, CDR2 FQGTGA. V lost 0 bases to trimming and J lost 6 bases, with 13 bases between them. The CDR3 spans 15 residues. In DNA form, the CDR3 reads TGTGCCAGCAGCTTAACGAGAGAGGGCGGCGATACGCAGTATTTT. It encodes CASSLTREGGDTQYF.

The rearrangement links TRBV28 to TRBJ2-7, with 11 bases fitting TRBD1. Trimming cost V 6 bases and J 3 bases; bases outside gene matches: 19. This CDR3 is built from 19 residues. Germline CDR1 and CDR2: MDHEN and SYDVKM. The chain's CDR3 is CASRPPGTGGPGSRYEQYF. For the CDR3, the DNA is TGTGCCAGCAGGCCCCCCGGGACAGGGGGTCCCGGGAGTCGCTACGAGCAGTACTTC. Looking up the rest from reference TRBV28 and TRBJ2-7 gives the full variable domain: DVKVTQSSRYLVKRTGEKVFLECVQDMDHENMFWYRQDPGLGLRLIYFSYDVKMKEKGDIPEGYSVSREKKERFSLILESASTNQTSMYLCASRPPGTGGPGSRYEQYFGPGTRLTVT.

The gene calls are TRBV30 and TRBJ2-5; no clear D gene. CDR1 is GTSNPN, CDR2 SVGIG, per germline (reference sequence). V lost 1 base, J lost 4 bases, and 19 bases lay in between. The CDR3 covers 16 residues. The chain's CDR3 is CAWSGEASLALETQYF. The CDR3 bases are TGTGCCTGGAGTGGCGAAGCGTCTCTGGCATTAGAGACCCAGTACTTC. Drawing the rest from reference TRBV30 and TRBJ2-5, the complete variable domain is SQTIHQWPATLVQPVGSPLSLECTVEGTSNPNLYWYRQAAGRGLQLLFYSVGIGQISSEVPQNLSASRPQDRQFILSSKKLLLSDSGFYLCAWSGEASLALETQYFGPGTRLLVL.

This clone was picked up a small number of times. V and J are TRBV19 and TRBJ2-7; TRBD1 agrees at 7 bases. CDR1 is LNHDA and CDR2 is SQIVND in the germline V gene (reference sequence). Trimming removed 5 bases from V and 1 base from J; junction bases left unmatched: 14. The CDR3 runs to 17 residues. CDR3 bases: TGTGCCAGTAGTGCCTCTACAGGGGCGGCGACTTCCTACGAGCAGTACTTC. Translating gives CASSASTGAATSYEQYF. Full variable domain (outside the CDR3, taken from reference TRBV19 and TRBJ2-7): DGGITQSPKYLFRKEGQNVTLSCEQNLNHDAMYWYRQDPGQGLRLIYYSQIVNDFQKGDIAEGYSVSREKKESFPLTVTSAQKNPTAFYLCASSASTGAATSYEQYFGPGTRLTVT.

The V gene is TRBV5-4, the J gene TRBJ2-2, with a weak D call TRBD2 (5 bases). V dropped 3 bases and J dropped 2 bases, with 14 bases sitting between them. This CDR3 spans 16 amino acids. Germline CDR1 and CDR2: SGHNT and YYREEE (reference sequence). This chain's CDR3 is CASSSGGHSNTGELFF. In DNA, the CDR3 is TGTGCCAGCAGCTCCGGCGGGCACTCTAACACCGGGGAGCTGTTTTTT.

The gene calls are TRBV21-1 and TRBJ1-4. TRBV21-1 is assigned pseudogene status. This CDR3 has 15 amino acids. Written as DNA, the CDR3 is TGTGCCAGCACCTCACCCGGTCGGGATGCTGAAAAACTGTTTTTT. It translates to CASTSPGRDAEKLFF.

The chain uses TRBV28 and TRBJ2-5; TRBD1 matches 8 bases. Trimming at V came to 4 bases and at J to 3 bases, leaving 10 bases not matched to a gene. Germline V gene data show CDR1 as MDHEN and CDR2 as SYDVKM. CDR3 length: 16 amino acids. The CDR3 region is CASSSPGTGAKETQYF. CDR3 DNA: TGTGCCAGCAGTTCACCCGGGACAGGAGCCAAAGAGACCCAGTACTTC.

The CDR3 DNA follows: TGTGCCAGCAGCCCGACCGGGACAGCCCGTAACTATGGCTACACCTTC. Encoded protein: CASSPTGTARNYGYTF. The chain links TRBV9 to TRBJ1-2, with 7 bases lining up with TRBD1. V trimming: 4 bases; J trimming: 1 base; junction bases outside the gene matches: 10. The CDR3 length is 16 residues. Germline lookup yields CDR1 SGDLS and CDR2 YYNGEE.

CDR3 residues: CASSIRRQTSGTNEQFF. The CDR3 DNA is TGTGCCAGTAGTATTCGTAGGCAGACTAGCGGGACCAATGAGCAGTTCTTC. The J gene is TRBJ2-1, the V gene TRBV19; the match to TRBD2 covers 11 bases. With 3 bases clipped from V and 6 bases from J, the junction kept 10 bases outside the gene matches. CDR1 and CDR2 (germline): LNHDA, SQIVND (reference sequence). The CDR3 totals 17 residues.

The CDR3 loop reads CASSEYVGRGNEQFF. DNA for the CDR3: TGTGCCAGCAGTGAATACGTGGGTAGGGGCAATGAGCAGTTCTTC. This chain joins TRBV2 and TRBJ2-1, with D perhaps TRBD1 (5 bases). CDR1 and CDR2 (germline): SNHLY, FYNNEI. This CDR3 comprises 15 residues. V gave up 2 bases and J gave up 6 bases, with 14 bases separating them.

This CDR3 reads CASSQEDVTGANYGYTF. The CDR3 bases are TGCGCCAGCAGCCAAGAGGACGTTACCGGGGCTAACTATGGCTACACCTTC. The chain combines TRBV4-3 with TRBJ1-2; D is unresolved. Trimming pared 0 bases from V and 0 bases from J, leaving 14 bases between. The CDR3 contains 17 residues. Germline CDR1 LGHNA, CDR2 YSLEER.

This clone was detected only once. The V call is TRBV2, the J call TRBJ1-5; no reliable D call. V shed 0 bases and J shed 6 bases, with 12 bases lying between them. Germline-derived CDR1 and CDR2 are SNHLY and FYNNEI. The CDR3 is 15 amino acids. CDR3: CASSEAALRFQPQHF. The CDR3 DNA sequence: TGTGCCAGCAGTGAAGCAGCCCTCAGGTTTCAGCCCCAGCATTTT.

V is TRBV28 and J is TRBJ2-1; the match to TRBD2 covers 11 bases. The CDR3 extends over 15 amino acids. Germline trimming cut 6 bases from V and 4 bases from J; bases unmatched to any gene: 5. Germline-derived CDR1 and CDR2 are MDHEN and SYDVKM. This chain's CDR3 is CASSSGTSGYNEQFF. The CDR3 coding sequence is TGTGCCAGCAGCTCCGGGACTAGCGGATACAATGAGCAGTTCTTC.

The rearrangement links TRBV5-1 to TRBJ2-7; 8 bases fit TRBD2. V shed 1 base, J shed 1 base, and the junction held 4 bases outside the gene matches. Germline V lookup: CDR1 SGHRS, CDR2 YFSETQ. This CDR3 comprises 15 residues. As DNA, the CDR3 is TGCGCCAGCAGCTTGCCGGGAGGGAAGTCCTACGAGCAGTACTTC. Its translation is CASSLPGGKSYEQYF.

V gene TRBV11-2 combines with J gene TRBJ2-5; possibly TRBD1 for D (6 bases). The CDR3 covers 13 residues. Trimming removed 2 bases from V and 5 bases from J, with 9 bases in between. Germline assignment: CDR1 SGHAT and CDR2 FQNNGV. The CDR3, as DNA: TGTGCCAGCAGCTTAAACAGGGCCGAGACCCAGTACTTC. Its protein is CASSLNRAETQYF.

The rearrangement joins TRBV5-4 to TRBJ1-2; D remains ambiguous. The V and J ends lost 3 bases and 4 bases respectively, with 13 bases between them. The CDR3 totals 14 residues. In germline, CDR1 is SGHNT, CDR2 YYREEE (reference sequence). For the CDR3, the DNA is TGTGCCAGCAGCTCCGGACGGGAGTCCTATGGCTACACCTTC. The encoded protein is CASSSGRESYGYTF.

This chain uses TRBV19 with TRBJ2-5, with TRBD1 identical over 8 bases. The CDR3 length is 13 residues. From germline, CDR1 is LNHDA and CDR2 SQIVND (reference sequence). V lost 6 bases to trimming and J lost 5 bases; unmatched junction nucleotides: 5. The CDR3 loop is CASSMDRDETQYF. CDR3 sequence (DNA): TGTGCCAGTAGCATGGACAGGGACGAGACCCAGTACTTC. The full variable domain, rest sourced from reference TRBV19 and TRBJ2-5, is DGGITQSPKYLFRKEGQNVTLSCEQNLNHDAMYWYRQDPGQGLRLIYYSQIVNDFQKGDIAEGYSVSREKKESFPLTVTSAQKNPTAFYLCASSMDRDETQYFGPGTRLLVL.

The chain uses TRBV7-3 and TRBJ2-5; no reliable D call. Germline lookup yields CDR1 SGHTA and CDR2 FQGTGA. Deletions cut 1 base from V and 7 bases from J, with 10 bases between. CDR3 length: 13 residues. CDR3 sequence: CASSLRLDATQYF. CDR3 in DNA: TGTGCCAGCAGCTTAAGGCTAGACGCGACCCAGTACTTC.

The chain couples TRBV9 to TRBJ2-1; TRBD2 agrees at 9 bases. The CDR3 covers 15 residues. Trimming removed 1 base from V and 4 bases from J; junction bases left unmatched: 3. Germline V lookup: CDR1 SGDLS, CDR2 YYNGEE. CDR3 in amino acids: CASSVPSGVYNEQFF. The CDR3 nucleotides are TGTGCCAGCAGCGTACCTAGCGGGGTATACAATGAGCAGTTCTTC.

V is TRBV11-3 and J is TRBJ2-5; TRBD1 matches 11 bases. Unmatched junction bases numbered 12, after V lost 5 bases and J lost 4 bases. CDR3 size: 17 residues. CDR1 and CDR2 from the germline V gene are SGHNT and YENEEA. CDR3 DNA sequence: TGTGCCAGCAGCGACACGGGACAGGGGGGATTCGGAGAGACCCAGTACTTC. It codes for CASSDTGQGGFGETQYF.

The V and J genes are TRBV28 and TRBJ2-7, with D possibly matching TRBD2 (5 bases). The CDR3 sequence is 14 residues long. V was cut by 5 bases and J by 2 bases, with 13 bases left in between. CDR1 is MDHEN and CDR2 is SYDVKM in the germline V gene. CDR3 sequence: CASSPGLWAYEQYF. CDR3 DNA sequence: TGTGCCAGCAGTCCTGGACTCTGGGCCTACGAGCAGTACTTC.

The V and J genes are TRBV6-5 and TRBJ2-1; 8 bases agree with TRBD2. Germline trimming cut 4 bases from V and 12 bases from J; bases unmatched to any gene: 11. Germline CDR1 and CDR2: MNHEY and SVGAGI. The CDR3 length is 14 residues. The CDR3 protein is CASSSGSGTFVQFF. DNA for the CDR3: TGTGCCAGCAGTTCAGGTAGCGGGACGTTTGTGCAGTTCTTC.

This sequence joins TRBV28 and TRBJ2-5; 10 bases agree with TRBD2. CDR3 length: 18 residues. Germline trimming cut 5 bases from V and 0 bases from J; bases unmatched to any gene: 12. Per germline, CDR1 MDHEN and CDR2 SYDVKM. CDR3 sequence reads: CASSPGASGSWYQETQYF. Written as DNA, the CDR3 is TGTGCCAGCAGTCCTGGGGCTAGCGGGAGTTGGTACCAAGAGACCCAGTACTTC.